This TCR beta chain appears in the sequencing data of a study of cytomegalovirus exposure and HLA in healthy donors. With 60 Vbeta and 13 Jbeta primers, the PCR was carried out. The assay was immunoSEQ multiplex PCR, and TCRdb's table has in-frame clones only and misses some. The sample includes some 100,000 clones, around 70% of them seen just once. Germline V CDR1 and CDR2: MDHEN, SYDVKM. V dropped 3 bases and J dropped 6; count of bases not matched to a gene: 5. The CDR3 consists of 15 residues. The specimen sequenced was PBMCs. The TCR comes from a woman aged 50 to 65 in good health and CMV-seropositive. The chain is built from TRBV28 and TRBJ1-5; 10 bases map to TRBD1. CDR3 nucleotide sequence: TGTGCCAGCAGTTTGACAGGGGGCGAAACTCAGCCCCAGCATTTT. It translates to CASSLTGGETQPQHF.